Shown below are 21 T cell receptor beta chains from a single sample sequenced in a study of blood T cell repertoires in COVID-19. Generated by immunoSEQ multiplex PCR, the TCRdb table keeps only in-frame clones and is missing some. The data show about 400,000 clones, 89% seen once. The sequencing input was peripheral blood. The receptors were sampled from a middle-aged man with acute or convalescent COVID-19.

The CDR3 coding sequence is TGTGCCAGCAGTGAACCAGGCGGGAGGGCCCACTACGAGCAGTACTTC. As protein: CASSEPGGRAHYEQYF. The chain employs TRBV6-1 and TRBJ2-7, with 9 bases identical to TRBD2. Trimming cost V 2 bases and J 3 bases; bases outside gene matches: 8. Germline-derived CDR1 and CDR2 are MNHNS and SASEGT. This CDR3 has 16 amino acids.

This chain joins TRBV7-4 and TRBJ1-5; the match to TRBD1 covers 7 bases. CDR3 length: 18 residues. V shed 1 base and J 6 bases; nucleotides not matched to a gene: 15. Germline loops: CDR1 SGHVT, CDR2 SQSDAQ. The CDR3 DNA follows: TGTGCCAGCAGCTTAGGGGTCCAGGGGGTAGTAAATGGTCAGCCCCAGCATTTT. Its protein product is CASSLGVQGVVNGQPQHF.

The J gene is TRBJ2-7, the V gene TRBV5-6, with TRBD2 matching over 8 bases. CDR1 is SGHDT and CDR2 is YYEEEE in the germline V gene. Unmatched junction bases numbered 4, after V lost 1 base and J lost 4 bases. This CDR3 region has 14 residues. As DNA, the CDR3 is TGTGCCAGCAGCTTGAACGGGGGGGCGTACGAGCAGTACTTC. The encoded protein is CASSLNGGAYEQYF.

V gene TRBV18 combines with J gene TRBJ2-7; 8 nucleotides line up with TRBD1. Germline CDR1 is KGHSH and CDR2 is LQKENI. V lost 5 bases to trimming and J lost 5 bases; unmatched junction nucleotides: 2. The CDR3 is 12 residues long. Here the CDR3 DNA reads TGTGCCAGCTCAGCGGACAGGGACGAGCAGTACTTC. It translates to CASSADRDEQYF. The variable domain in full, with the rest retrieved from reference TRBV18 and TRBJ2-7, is NAGVMQNPRHLVRRRGQEARLRCSPMKGHSHVYWYRQLPEEGLKFMVYLQKENIIDESGMPKERFSAEFPKEGPSILRIQQVVRGDSAAYFCASSADRDEQYFGPGTRLTVT.

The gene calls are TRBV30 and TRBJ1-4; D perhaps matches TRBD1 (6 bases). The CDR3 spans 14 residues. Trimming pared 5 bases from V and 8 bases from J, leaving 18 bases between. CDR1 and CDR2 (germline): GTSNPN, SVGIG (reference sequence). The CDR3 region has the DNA TGTGCCTGGTCCGGGGGCGGGGGTAGAGAAAAACTGTTTTTT. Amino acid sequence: CAWSGGGGREKLFF.

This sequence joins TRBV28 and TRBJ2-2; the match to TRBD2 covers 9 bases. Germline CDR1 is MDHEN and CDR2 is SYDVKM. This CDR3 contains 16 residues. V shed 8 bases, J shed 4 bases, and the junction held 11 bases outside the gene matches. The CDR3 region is CASARGLAGTTGELFF. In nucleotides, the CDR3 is TGTGCCAGCGCCCGAGGGCTAGCGGGGACCACCGGGGAGCTGTTTTTT.

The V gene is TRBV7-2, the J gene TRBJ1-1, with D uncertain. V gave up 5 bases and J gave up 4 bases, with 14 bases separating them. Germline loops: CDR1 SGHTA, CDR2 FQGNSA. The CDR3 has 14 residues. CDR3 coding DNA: TGTGCCAGCAGCCCAGACGGTGGGAGCACTGAAGCTTTCTTT. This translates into CASSPDGGSTEAFF.

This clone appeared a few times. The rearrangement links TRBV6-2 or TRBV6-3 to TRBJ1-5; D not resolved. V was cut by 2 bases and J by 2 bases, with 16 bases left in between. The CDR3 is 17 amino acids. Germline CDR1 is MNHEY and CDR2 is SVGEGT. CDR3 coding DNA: TGTGCCAGCAGTTACCCTTTTCTGATGGAGGGCAATCAGCCCCAGCATTTT. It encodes CASSYPFLMEGNQPQHF.

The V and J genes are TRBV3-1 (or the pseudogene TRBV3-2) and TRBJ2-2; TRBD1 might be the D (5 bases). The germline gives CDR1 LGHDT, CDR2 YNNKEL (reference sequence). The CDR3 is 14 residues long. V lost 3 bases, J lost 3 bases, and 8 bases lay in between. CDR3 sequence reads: CASSHGHHTGELFF. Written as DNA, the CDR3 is TGTGCCAGCAGCCACGGACATCACACCGGGGAGCTGTTTTTT.

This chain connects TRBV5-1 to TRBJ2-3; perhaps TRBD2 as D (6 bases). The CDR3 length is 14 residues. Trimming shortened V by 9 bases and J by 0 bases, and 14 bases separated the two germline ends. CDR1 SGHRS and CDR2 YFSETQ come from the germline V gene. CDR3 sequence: CATASRGSTDTQYF. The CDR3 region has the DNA TGCGCCACCGCAAGTCGGGGGAGCACAGATACGCAGTATTTT.

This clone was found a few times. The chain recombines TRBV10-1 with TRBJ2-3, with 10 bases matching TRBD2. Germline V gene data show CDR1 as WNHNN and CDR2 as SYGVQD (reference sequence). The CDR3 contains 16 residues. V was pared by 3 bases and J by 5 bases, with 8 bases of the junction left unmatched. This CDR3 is CASSESSGRAGDTQYF. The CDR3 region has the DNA TGCGCCAGCAGTGAATCAAGCGGGAGGGCCGGAGATACGCAGTATTTT.

The CDR3 is CASSPSVSGGNSYNEQFF. The CDR3 DNA sequence: TGTGCCAGCAGCCCAAGCGTTAGCGGGGGTAACTCCTACAATGAGCAGTTCTTC. The chain links TRBV9 to TRBJ2-1; TRBD2 matches 9 bases. Germline V gives CDR1 SGDLS, CDR2 YYNGEE. The CDR3 is 18 residues long. Trimming cost V 4 bases and J 0 bases; bases outside gene matches: 11.

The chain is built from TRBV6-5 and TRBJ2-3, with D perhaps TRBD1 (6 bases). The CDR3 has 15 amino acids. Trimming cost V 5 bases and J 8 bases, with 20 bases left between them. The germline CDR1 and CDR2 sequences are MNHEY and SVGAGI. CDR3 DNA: TGTGCCAGCAGTATACCGGGACATCCGAAAGTTACGCAGTATTTT. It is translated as CASSIPGHPKVTQYF.

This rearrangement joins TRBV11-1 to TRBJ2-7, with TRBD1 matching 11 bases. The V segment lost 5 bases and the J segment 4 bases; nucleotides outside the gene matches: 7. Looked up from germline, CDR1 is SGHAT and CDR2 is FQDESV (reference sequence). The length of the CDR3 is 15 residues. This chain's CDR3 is CASSPRDRGLYEQYF. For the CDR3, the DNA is TGTGCCAGCAGCCCCCGGGACAGGGGGTTGTACGAGCAGTACTTC.

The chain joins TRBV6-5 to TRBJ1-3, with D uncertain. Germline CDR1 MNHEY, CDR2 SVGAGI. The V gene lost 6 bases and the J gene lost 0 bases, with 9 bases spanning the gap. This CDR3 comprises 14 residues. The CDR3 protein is CASREQLSGNTIYF. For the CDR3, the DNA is TGTGCCAGCAGGGAGCAACTCTCTGGAAACACCATATATTTT.

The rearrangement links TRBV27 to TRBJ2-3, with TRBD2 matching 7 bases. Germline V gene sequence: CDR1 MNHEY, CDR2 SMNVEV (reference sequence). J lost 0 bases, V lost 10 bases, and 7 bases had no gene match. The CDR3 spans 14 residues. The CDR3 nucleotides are TGTGCCACCCTAAGCGGGACTAGCACAGATACGCAGTATTTT. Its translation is CATLSGTSTDTQYF.

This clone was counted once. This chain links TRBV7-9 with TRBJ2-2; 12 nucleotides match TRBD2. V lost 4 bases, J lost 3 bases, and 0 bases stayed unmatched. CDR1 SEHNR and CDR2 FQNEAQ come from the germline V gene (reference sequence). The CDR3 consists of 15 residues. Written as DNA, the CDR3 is TGTGCCAGCAGCTGGACTAGCGGGGACACCGGGGAGCTGTTTTTT. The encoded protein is CASSWTSGDTGELFF.

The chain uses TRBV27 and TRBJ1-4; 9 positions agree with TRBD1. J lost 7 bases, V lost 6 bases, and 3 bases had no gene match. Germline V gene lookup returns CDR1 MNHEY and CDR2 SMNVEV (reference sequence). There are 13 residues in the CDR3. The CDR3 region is CASRGTGSEKLFF. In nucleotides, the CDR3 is TGTGCCAGCAGGGGGACAGGGTCTGAAAAACTGTTTTTT.

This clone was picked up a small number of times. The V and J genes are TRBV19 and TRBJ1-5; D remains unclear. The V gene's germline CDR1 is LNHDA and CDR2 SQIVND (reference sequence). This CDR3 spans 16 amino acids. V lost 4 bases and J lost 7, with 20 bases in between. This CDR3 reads CASSRRGSEGRQPQHF. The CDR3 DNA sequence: TGTGCCAGTAGTAGGCGGGGTTCGGAGGGTAGGCAGCCCCAGCATTTT.

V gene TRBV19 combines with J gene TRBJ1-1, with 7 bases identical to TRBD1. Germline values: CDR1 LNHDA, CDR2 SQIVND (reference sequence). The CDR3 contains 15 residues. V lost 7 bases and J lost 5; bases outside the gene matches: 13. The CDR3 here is CASTEQGPRLTEAFF. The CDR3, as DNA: TGTGCCAGTACCGAACAGGGGCCGCGATTGACTGAAGCTTTCTTT.

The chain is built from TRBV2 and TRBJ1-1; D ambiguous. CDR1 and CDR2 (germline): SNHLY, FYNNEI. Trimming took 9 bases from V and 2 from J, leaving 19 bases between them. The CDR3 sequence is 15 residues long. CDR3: CARYPSRAQNTEAFF. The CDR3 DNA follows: TGTGCCAGATACCCATCGAGGGCTCAAAACACTGAAGCTTTCTTT.